The 16 T cell receptor beta chains below all came from one sample that was sequenced in a study of early T cells in non-severe SARS-CoV-2 infection. One entry per CDR3 protein results from TCRdb running MiXCR on the 5' RACE reads. The sample lists some 37,000 distinct CDR3 sequences; 9.9% were seen once. Sequenced: whole blood. Receptors were obtained from an adult who was a healthcare worker with PCR-confirmed SARS-CoV-2 infection or an uninfected control (not recorded which).

This clonotype was counted many times. The J gene is TRBJ2-7, the V gene TRBV9; D unresolved. V was clipped by 4 bases and J by 1 base, with 12 bases between them. This CDR3 region has 14 residues. From germline, CDR1 is SGDLS and CDR2 YYNGEE. CDR3 amino acids: CASSPQPGSYEQYF. CDR3 DNA sequence: TGTGCCAGCAGCCCCCAACCAGGTTCCTACGAGCAGTACTTC.

This clonotype was picked up many times. This chain uses TRBV20-1 with TRBJ1-2; the D gene is possibly TRBD1 (5 bases). Germline V gene lookup returns CDR1 DFQATT and CDR2 SNEGSKA (reference sequence). Trimming cost V 3 bases and J 5 bases, with 10 bases left between them. The CDR3 has 12 residues. CDR3 in DNA: TGCAGTGCTAGCATGGGGCGGTATGGCTACACCTTC. It is translated as CSASMGRYGYTF.

In this sample, this clonotype turned up many times. The genes are TRBV5-4 and TRBJ2-2, with no clear D. Trimming cost V 4 bases and J 4 bases, with 17 bases left between them. CDR3 length: 16 residues. Per germline, CDR1 SGHNT and CDR2 YYREEE (reference sequence). The CDR3 sequence: CASSGPDTSFTGELFF. The CDR3 coding sequence is TGTGCCAGCAGCGGGCCCGACACATCGTTCACCGGGGAGCTGTTTTTT.

This clonotype was recorded many times. This chain links TRBV7-2 with TRBJ1-4; no clear D gene. Germline CDR1 and CDR2: SGHTA and FQGNSA. The CDR3 runs 13 residues. V was clipped by 2 bases and J by 8 bases, with 9 bases between them. The DNA of the CDR3 is TGTGCCAGCAGCTTAATGGGAAGAGAAAAACTGTTTTTT. It yields the protein CASSLMGREKLFF.

The chain couples TRBV5-1 to TRBJ1-1; D is possibly TRBD1 (6 bases). The CDR3 consists of 14 residues. Trimming removed 0 bases from V and 3 bases from J, with 9 bases in between. Germline CDR1 and CDR2: SGHRS and YFSETQ. The CDR3 region is CASSLVGADTEAFF. CDR3 sequence (DNA): TGCGCCAGCAGCTTGGTGGGGGCAGACACTGAAGCTTTCTTT.

This chain links TRBV12-5 with TRBJ1-5; D uncertain. This CDR3 is built from 12 residues. Trimming left V 5 bases short and J 2 bases short, with 4 bases between. The germline V gene encodes CDR1 LGHNT and CDR2 FRNRAP. The CDR3 DNA is TGTGCTAGTGGTGACGGCAATCAGCCCCAGCATTTT. This sequence encodes CASGDGNQPQHF.

This clonotype has at least ten counts. CDR3 DNA: TGTGCCAGCAGTTACTGGGGCGGGCACACAGATACGCAGTATTTT. The encoded protein is CASSYWGGHTDTQYF. The chain carries TRBV6-5 and TRBJ2-3, with D perhaps given as TRBD1 or TRBD2 (5 bases each). Germline loops: CDR1 MNHEY, CDR2 SVGAGI. Trimming took off 1 base at V and 2 bases at J, with 10 bases between the two ends. CDR3 length: 15 residues.

This clonotype was counted ten times or more. The chain uses TRBV11-2 and TRBJ2-7; D remains ambiguous. Germline CDR1 reads SGHAT; CDR2 reads FQNNGV. CDR3 length: 13 amino acids. V lost 8 bases to trimming and J lost 3 bases, with 14 bases between them. CDR3 protein: CASGSRQSYEQYF. CDR3 sequence (DNA): TGTGCCAGCGGATCCCGGCAGAGCTACGAGCAGTACTTC.

CDR3 loop: CASSSPRQGGADTQYF. The CDR3 DNA reads TGTGCCAGCAGTTCACCCCGACAGGGTGGAGCAGATACGCAGTATTTT. The chain recombines TRBV6-2 or TRBV6-3 with TRBJ2-3, with 7 bases lining up with TRBD1. The CDR3 spans 16 residues. Germline V gene lookup returns CDR1 MNHEY and CDR2 SVGEGT. V lost 4 bases to trimming and J lost 4 bases; unmatched junction nucleotides: 11.

This clonotype came up a few times. This chain connects TRBV6-1 to TRBJ2-4; 7 bases agree with TRBD2. Germline V CDR1 and CDR2: MNHNS, SASEGT. CDR3 length equals 14 residues. With V trimmed by 8 bases and J by 3 bases, 7 bases remained unmatched. The CDR3 nucleotides read TGTGCCAGCTGGGGGGGAACTATCAAAAACATTCAGTACTTC. It translates to CASWGGTIKNIQYF.

This clonotype was recorded many times. The genes are TRBV7-2 and TRBJ1-1, with D unresolved. The V end lost 5 bases, the J end lost 7 bases, and 14 bases lay between the germline ends. This CDR3 comprises 13 residues. The V gene's germline CDR1 is SGHTA and CDR2 FQGNSA. The chain's CDR3 is CASSRFGGNEAFF. The CDR3 coding sequence is TGTGCCAGCAGCCGCTTCGGAGGGAATGAAGCTTTCTTT.

The chain is built from TRBV28 and TRBJ2-1; no definite D call. From germline, CDR1 is MDHEN and CDR2 SYDVKM. CDR3 length equals 13 residues. The CDR3 here is CLSRPDSYNEQFF. The DNA for the CDR3 is TGTCTTAGCAGACCAGACTCCTACAATGAGCAGTTCTTC.

This chain joins TRBV29-1 and TRBJ2-3; no clear D. The ends were cut back, 4 bases at V and 1 base at J, with 12 bases in the middle. This CDR3 has 14 residues. The V gene's germline CDR1 is SQVTM and CDR2 ANQGSEA. DNA of the CDR3: TGCAGCGTTGGTCGGACGGATCGCACAGATACGCAGTATTTT. It specifies CSVGRTDRTDTQYF.

This clonotype has at least ten counts. This chain joins TRBV12-3 or TRBV12-4 and TRBJ1-1; D is ambiguous. This CDR3 is 15 amino acids long. With 7 bases removed from V and 1 base from J, the gap between germline ends came to 16 bases. Here the CDR3 reads CASNPGAGQNTEAFF. Written as DNA, the CDR3 is TGTGCCAGCAATCCGGGAGCGGGCCAGAACACTGAAGCTTTCTTT.

The chain couples TRBV20-1 to TRBJ1-4; no reliable D call. The V and J ends lost 0 bases and 5 bases respectively, with 10 bases between them. There are 14 residues in the CDR3. Germline CDR1 reads DFQATT; CDR2 reads SNEGSKA (reference sequence). CDR3 nucleotides: TGCAGTGCTAGAGATGAGCACCTGAATGAAAAACTGTTTTTT. It encodes CSARDEHLNEKLFF.

This clonotype was counted at least ten times. The genes are TRBV10-3 and TRBJ2-1; D might be TRBD1 (5 bases). The CDR3 contains 15 residues. Trimming removed 0 bases from V and 12 bases from J, with 18 bases in between. Germline assignment: CDR1 ENHRY and CDR2 SYGVKD. The CDR3 DNA sequence: TGTGCCATCAGTGAGTCGGCCAGGGCCTCCGACCCGCAGTTCTTC. Translation: CAISESARASDPQFF.